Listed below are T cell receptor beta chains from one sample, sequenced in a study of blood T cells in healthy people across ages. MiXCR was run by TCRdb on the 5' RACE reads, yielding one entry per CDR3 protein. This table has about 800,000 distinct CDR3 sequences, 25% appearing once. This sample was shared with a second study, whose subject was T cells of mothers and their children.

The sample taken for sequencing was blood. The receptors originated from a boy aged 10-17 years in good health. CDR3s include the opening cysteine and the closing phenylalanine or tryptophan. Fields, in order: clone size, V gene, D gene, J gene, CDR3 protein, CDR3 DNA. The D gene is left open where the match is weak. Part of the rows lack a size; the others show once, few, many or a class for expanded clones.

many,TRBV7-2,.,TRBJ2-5,CASSSRETQYF,TGTGCCAGCAGCTCCCGGGAGACCCAGTACTTC
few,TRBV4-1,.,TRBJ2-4,CASSQGGLGKNIQYF,TGCGCCAGCAGCCAGGGGGGTCTGGGGAAAAACATTCAGTACTTC
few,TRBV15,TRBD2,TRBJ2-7,CATSRDGGGTYEQYF,TGTGCCACCAGCAGAGATGGGGGGGGGACCTACGAGCAGTACTTC
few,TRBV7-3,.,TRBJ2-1,CASSLTYAGEQFF,TGTGCCAGCAGCTTAACGTATGCCGGGGAGCAGTTCTTC
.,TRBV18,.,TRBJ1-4,CASSQTQNEKLFF,TGTGCCAGCTCACAGACACAGAATGAAAAACTGTTTTTT
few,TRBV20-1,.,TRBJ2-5,CSAQINGETQYF,TGCAGTGCTCAGATAAACGGAGAGACCCAGTACTTC
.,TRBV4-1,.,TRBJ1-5,CASSSIAGFGQPQHF,TGCGCCAGCAGCTCAATCGCGGGTTTTGGGCAGCCCCAGCATTTT
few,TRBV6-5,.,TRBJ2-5,CASSYAYQETQYF,TGTGCCAGCAGTTACGCCTATCAAGAGACCCAGTACTTC
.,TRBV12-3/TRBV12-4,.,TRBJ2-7,CASSLASGSGYEQYF,TGTGCCAGCAGTTTAGCGTCCGGGAGTGGGTACGAGCAGTACTTC
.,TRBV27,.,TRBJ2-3,CASSSGLEDTQYF,TGTGCCAGCAGTTCTGGGTTGGAGGATACGCAGTATTTT
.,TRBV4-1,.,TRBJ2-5,CASSYEGGLVETQYF,TGCGCCAGCAGCTACGAAGGAGGGCTGGTAGAGACCCAGTACTTC
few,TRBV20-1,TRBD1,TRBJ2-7,CSARSGTGDEQYF,TGCAGTGCTCGATCCGGGACAGGAGACGAGCAGTACTTC
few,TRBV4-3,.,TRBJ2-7,CASSQQRSNYEQYF,TGCGCCAGCAGCCAACAAAGGAGCAACTACGAGCAGTACTTC
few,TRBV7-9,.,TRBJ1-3,CASSRDPVSGNTIYF,TGTGCCAGCAGTCGAGATCCAGTCTCTGGAAACACCATATATTTT
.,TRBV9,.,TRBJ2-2,CASSALGTENPNTGELFF,TGTGCCAGCAGCGCCCTCGGCACAGAGAACCCGAACACCGGGGAGCTGTTTTTT
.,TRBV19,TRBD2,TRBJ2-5,CASSIGAGGPGETQHF,TGTGCCAGTAGTATCGGAGCGGGAGGGCCAGGAGAGACCCAGCACTTC
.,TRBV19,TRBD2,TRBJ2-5,CASSISASGAPLQETQYF,TGTGCCAGTAGTATATCGGCTAGCGGAGCGCCATTACAAGAGACCCAGTACTTC
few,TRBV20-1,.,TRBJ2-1,CSAYENGRLYNEQFF,TGCAGTGCTTACGAAAACGGACGTCTCTACAATGAGCAGTTCTTC
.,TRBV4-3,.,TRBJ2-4,CASSQEHSGGKNIQSF,TGCGCCAGCAGCCAAGAACACTCCGGCGGCAAAAACATTCAGTCCTTC
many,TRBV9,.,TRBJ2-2,CASSVAHRHANTGELFF,TGTGCCAGCAGCGTAGCACACAGACATGCGAACACCGGGGAGCTGTTTTTT
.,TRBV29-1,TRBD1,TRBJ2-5,CSVVDRYYQETQYF,TGCAGCGTTGTGGACAGGTATTATCAAGAGACCCAGTACTTC
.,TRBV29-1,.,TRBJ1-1,CSVKRDTEAFF,TGCAGCGTTAAGAGGGACACTGAAGCTTTCTTT
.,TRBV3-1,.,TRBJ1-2,CASSQADQGTYGYTF,TGTGCCAGCAGCCAGGCCGATCAGGGGACCTATGGCTACACCTTC
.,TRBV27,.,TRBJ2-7,CANETSYEQYF,TGTGCCAACGAGACTTCCTACGAGCAGTACTTC
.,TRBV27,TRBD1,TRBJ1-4,CASSSTTGWVEKLFF,TGTGCCAGCAGTTCGACGACAGGGTGGGTTGAAAAACTGTTTTTT
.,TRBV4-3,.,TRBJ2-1,CASSQEFGSAEQFF,TGCGCCAGCAGCCAAGAGTTTGGGTCCGCTGAGCAGTTCTTC
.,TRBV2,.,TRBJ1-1,CASSLDKHTEAFF,TGTGCCAGCAGCCTGGACAAGCACACTGAAGCTTTCTTT
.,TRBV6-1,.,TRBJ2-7,CASSESTNYYEQYF,TGTGCCAGCAGTGAATCGACTAACTACTACGAGCAGTACTTC
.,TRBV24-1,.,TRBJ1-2,CATSGSGGDYGYTF,TGTGCCACCAGTGGATCTGGGGGCGACTATGGCTACACCTTC
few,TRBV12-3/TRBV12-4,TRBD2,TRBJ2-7,CASRGTSGGSYEQYF,TGTGCCAGCAGGGGGACTAGCGGGGGCTCCTACGAGCAGTACTTC
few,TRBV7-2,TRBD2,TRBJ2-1,CASSLVAGVKNEQFF,TGTGCCAGCAGCTTAGTAGCGGGAGTTAAGAATGAGCAGTTCTTC
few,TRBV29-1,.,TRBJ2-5,CSVERYQAGETQYF,TGCAGCGTTGAAAGGTATCAAGCCGGAGAGACCCAGTACTTC